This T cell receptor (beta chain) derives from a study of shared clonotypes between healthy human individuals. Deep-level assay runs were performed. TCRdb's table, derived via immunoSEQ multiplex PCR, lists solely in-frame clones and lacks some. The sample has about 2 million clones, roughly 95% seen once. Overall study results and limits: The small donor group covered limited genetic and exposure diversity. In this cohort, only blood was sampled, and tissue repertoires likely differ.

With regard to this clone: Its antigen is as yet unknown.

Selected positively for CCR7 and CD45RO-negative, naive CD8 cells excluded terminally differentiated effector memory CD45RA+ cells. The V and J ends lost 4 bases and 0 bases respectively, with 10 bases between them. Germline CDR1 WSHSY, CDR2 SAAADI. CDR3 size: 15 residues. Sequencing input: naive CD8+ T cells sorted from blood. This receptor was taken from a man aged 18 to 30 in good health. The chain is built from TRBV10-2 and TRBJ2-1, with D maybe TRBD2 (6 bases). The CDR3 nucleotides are TGCGCCAGCAGTGTCCCCGGGAGCTCCTACAATGAGCAGTTCTTC. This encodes CASSVPGSSYNEQFF.